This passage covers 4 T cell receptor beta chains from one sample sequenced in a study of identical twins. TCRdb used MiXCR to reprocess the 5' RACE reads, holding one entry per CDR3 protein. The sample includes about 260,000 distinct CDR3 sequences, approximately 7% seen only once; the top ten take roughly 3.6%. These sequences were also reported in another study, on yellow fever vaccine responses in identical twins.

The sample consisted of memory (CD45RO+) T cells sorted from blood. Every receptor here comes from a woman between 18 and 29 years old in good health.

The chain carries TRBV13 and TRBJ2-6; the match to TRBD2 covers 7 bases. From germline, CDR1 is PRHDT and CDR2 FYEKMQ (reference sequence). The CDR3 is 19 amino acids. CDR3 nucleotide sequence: TGTACCTGCAGCTTAACCCGAGGGAGGGTAGTCTCTGGGGCCAACGTCCTGACTTTC. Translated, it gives CTCSLTRGRVVSGANVLTF.

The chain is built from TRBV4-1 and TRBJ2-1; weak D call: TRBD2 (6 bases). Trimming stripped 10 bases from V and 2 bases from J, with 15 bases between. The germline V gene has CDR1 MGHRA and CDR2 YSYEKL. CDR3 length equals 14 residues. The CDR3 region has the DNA TGCGCCACGGGTGCGGGACCAACCTACAATGAGCAGTTCTTC. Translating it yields CATGAGPTYNEQFF.

CDR3 DNA sequence: TGTGCCAGCATCATGACGGGGAATCAGCCCCAGCATTTT. It translates to CASIMTGNQPQHF. The chain uses TRBV28 and TRBJ1-5, with unresolved D. Trimming stripped 7 bases from V and 4 bases from J, with 11 bases between. The CDR3 is 13 amino acids. CDR1 and CDR2 (germline): MDHEN, SYDVKM.

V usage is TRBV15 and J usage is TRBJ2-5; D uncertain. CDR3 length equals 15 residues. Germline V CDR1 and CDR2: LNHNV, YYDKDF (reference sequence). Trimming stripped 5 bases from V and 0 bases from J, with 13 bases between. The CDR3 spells CATSRQDVNQETQYF. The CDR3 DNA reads TGTGCCACCAGCCGCCAGGACGTGAACCAAGAGACCCAGTACTTC.